The sample holds one count of the clone carrying this T cell receptor beta chain. Sequencing used immunoSEQ multiplex PCR; TCRdb keeps in-frame clones, though not all of them. This table holds 100,000 to 150,000 clones, about nine tenths found once. The sample comes from a study of T cell responses to AZD1222 COVID-19 vaccine. CDR3 size: 16 residues. Trimming took off 0 bases at V and 5 bases at J, with 16 bases between the two ends. The germline V gene encodes CDR1 LGHNA and CDR2 YNFKEQ. The chain uses TRBV4-2 and TRBJ1-2, with a possible D match to TRBD1 (5 bases). This clonotype originated in an adult in good health. The sequences come from peripheral blood, collected on day 0 of AZD1222 vaccination. The CDR3 is CASSQDGTVIQYGYTF. The CDR3 DNA sequence: TGTGCCAGCAGCCAAGACGGGACGGTGATTCAGTATGGCTACACCTTC.